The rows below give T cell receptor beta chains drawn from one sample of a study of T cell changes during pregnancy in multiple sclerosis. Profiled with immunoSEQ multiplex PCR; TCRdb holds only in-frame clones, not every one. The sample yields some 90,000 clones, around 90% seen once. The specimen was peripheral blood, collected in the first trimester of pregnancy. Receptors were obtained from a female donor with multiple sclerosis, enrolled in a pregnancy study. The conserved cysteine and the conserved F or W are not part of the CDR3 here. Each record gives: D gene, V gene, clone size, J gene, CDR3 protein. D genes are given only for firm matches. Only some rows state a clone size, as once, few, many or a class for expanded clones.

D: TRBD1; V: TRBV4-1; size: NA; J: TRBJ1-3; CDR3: ASSRWDSRRSGNTIY
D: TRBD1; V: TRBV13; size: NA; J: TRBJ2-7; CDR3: ASRGQGVLYEQY
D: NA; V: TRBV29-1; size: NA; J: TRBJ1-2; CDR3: SVVERALYGYT
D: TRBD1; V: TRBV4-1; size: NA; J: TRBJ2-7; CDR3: ASSQVDRGTYEQY
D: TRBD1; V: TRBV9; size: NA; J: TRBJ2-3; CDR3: ASSGQGSDTQY
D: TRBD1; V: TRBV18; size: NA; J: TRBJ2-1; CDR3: ASSPSEQGLLNEQF
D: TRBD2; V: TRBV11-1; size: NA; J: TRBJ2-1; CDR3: ASSLWGRAGDNEQF
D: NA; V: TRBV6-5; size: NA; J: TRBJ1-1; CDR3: ASSLGGGLYTEAF
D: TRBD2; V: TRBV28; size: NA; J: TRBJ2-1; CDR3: ASSPGLASNEQF
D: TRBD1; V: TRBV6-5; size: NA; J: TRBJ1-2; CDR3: ASSTRTGGNGGYT
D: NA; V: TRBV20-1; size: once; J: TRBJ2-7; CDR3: SAGGGLEQY
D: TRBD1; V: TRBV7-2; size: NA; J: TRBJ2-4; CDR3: ASSLASGTGTFRATKNIQY
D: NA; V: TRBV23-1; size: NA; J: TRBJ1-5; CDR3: ASSQSHRVRTYSNQPQH
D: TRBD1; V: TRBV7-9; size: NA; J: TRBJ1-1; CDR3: ASSPRRTGSSTEAF
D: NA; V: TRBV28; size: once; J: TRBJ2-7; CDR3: ASRIENMGGYEQY
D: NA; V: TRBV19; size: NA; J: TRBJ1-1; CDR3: ASSRGGTKGNTEAF
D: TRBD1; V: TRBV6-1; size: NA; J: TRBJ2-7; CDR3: ASSARQGSEQY
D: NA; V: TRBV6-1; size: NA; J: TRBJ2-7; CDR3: ASSEFPSSLNYEQY
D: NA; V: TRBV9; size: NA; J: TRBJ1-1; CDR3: ASKPNVAF
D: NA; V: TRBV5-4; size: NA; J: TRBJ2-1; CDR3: ASGGYNEQF
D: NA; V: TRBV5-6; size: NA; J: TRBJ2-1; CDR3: ASSLDLGGRGNEQF
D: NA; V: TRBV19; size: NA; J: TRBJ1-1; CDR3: ASKMEGEAF
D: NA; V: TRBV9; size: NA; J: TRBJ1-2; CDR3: ASSVGLTMVGYT
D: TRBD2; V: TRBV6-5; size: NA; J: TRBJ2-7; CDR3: ASSYSTSGTYEQY
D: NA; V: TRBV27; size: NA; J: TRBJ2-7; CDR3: ASSFTSSYEQY
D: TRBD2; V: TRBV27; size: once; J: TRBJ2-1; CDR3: ASSLNLAETYNEQF
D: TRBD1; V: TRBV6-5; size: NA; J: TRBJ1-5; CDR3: ASSLGGWSNQPQH
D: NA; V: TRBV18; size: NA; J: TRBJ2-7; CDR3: ASSLPGQTLYEQY
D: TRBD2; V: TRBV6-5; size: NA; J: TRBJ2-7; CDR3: ASSRSGLAEQY
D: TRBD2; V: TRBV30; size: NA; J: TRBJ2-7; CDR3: AWRPLGTGGYEQY
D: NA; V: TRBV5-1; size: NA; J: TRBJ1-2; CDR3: ASIESRNYGYT
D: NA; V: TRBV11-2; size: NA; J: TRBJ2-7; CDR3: ASSLGGFYEQY
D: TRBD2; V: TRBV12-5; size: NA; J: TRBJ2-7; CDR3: ASTSGSFHEQY
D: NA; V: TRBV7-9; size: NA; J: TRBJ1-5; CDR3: ASSPDGGNQPQH
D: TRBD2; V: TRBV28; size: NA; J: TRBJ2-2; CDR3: ASSLEGLGPANTGELF
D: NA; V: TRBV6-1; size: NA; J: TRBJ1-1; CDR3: ASSERGLGNTEAF
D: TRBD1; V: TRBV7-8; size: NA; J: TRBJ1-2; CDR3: ASSLVWDRGEVYGYT
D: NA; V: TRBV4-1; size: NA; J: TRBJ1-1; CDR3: ASSQEVTGFSRGTEAF
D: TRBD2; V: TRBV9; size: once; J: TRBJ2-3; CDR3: ASSPRPQGLAASTDTQY
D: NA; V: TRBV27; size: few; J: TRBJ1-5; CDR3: ASGVIVGEPQH